These 4 T cell receptor beta chains originate from one sample sequenced in a study of OX40 agonist ivuxolimab in advanced cancers. Sequenced by immunoSEQ multiplex PCR; TCRdb stores in-frame clones only, minus some. The table includes around 50,000 clones, 80% to 90% detected once. This specimen was CD4+ or CD8+ T cells sorted from blood, taken in a trial of the OX40 agonist ivuxolimab. These receptors were collected from an adult with an advanced solid tumor such as melanoma, head and neck, liver or kidney cancer.

V usage is TRBV27 and J usage is TRBJ1-2, with 7 bases matching TRBD1. The germline V gene encodes CDR1 MNHEY and CDR2 SMNVEV (reference sequence). V lost 3 bases, J lost 3 bases, and 4 bases stayed unmatched. The CDR3 loop spans 14 amino acids. CDR3 DNA: TGTGCCAGCAGTTTCAGGGGGGCCTACTATGGCTACACCTTC. Translation gives CASSFRGAYYGYTF.

This clone was counted once. The chain is built from TRBV20-1 and TRBJ2-2; D might be TRBD1 (6 bases). Trimming cost V 6 bases and J 8 bases, with 10 bases left between them. The CDR3 consists of 11 residues. The germline V gene encodes CDR1 DFQATT and CDR2 SNEGSKA (reference sequence). In nucleotides, the CDR3 is TGCAGTGCCGATGACAGGGGGGAGCTGTTTTTT. It specifies CSADDRGELFF.

This chain joins TRBV27 and TRBJ2-1, with D perhaps TRBD1 (6 bases). The V end lost 11 bases, the J end lost 5 bases, and 19 bases lay between the germline ends. The length of the CDR3 is 14 residues. The germline gives CDR1 MNHEY, CDR2 SMNVEV (reference sequence). In DNA form, the CDR3 reads TGTGCCTCTACCTGGTTGGGGGCGCACAATGAGCAGTTCTTC. Translation: CASTWLGAHNEQFF.

The chain carries TRBV19 and TRBJ1-1, with no clear D. Germline V gene sequence: CDR1 LNHDA, CDR2 SQIVND (reference sequence). The CDR3 has 14 amino acids. V was shortened by 3 bases and J by 5 bases, with 13 bases between the two germline ends. CDR3 DNA: TGTGCCAGTAGTATTAATTCCGGAGGGACTGAAGCTTTCTTT. Amino acid sequence: CASSINSGGTEAFF.